A single TCR beta chain is shown here with its context. The antigen is not known. These data originate in a study of CD8 T cells in Susac syndrome. General study points: The study conceded that its TCR sequencing and HLA analysis involved relatively few individuals.

CDR3 length equals 17 residues. The V and J ends lost 0 bases and 3 bases, in that order; junction bases with no gene match: 10. Germline CDR1 LGHNA, CDR2 YNFKEQ. The sequenced target, TCR beta, came from blood CD8+ and CD4+ T cells. Random hexamers were used to reverse transcribe the RNA input (about 0.5 to 1 ug). Via MiXCR, TCRdb re-called the immunoSEQ multiplex PCR reads, giving one row per CDR3 protein. The sample contains hundreds of thousands of distinct CDR3 sequences, roughly 96% of which appear only once. This sequence originates from a human donor with multiple sclerosis. Sequenced input: CD4+ T cells from PBMCs. V is TRBV4-2 and J is TRBJ2-5, with TRBD2 matching over 7 bases. The CDR3 here is CASSQEVRFAGEETQYF. CDR3 in DNA: TGTGCCAGCAGCCAAGAAGTCCGCTTCGCGGGAGAAGAGACCCAGTACTTC.